This T cell receptor (beta chain) is drawn from a study of blood T cell repertoires in COVID-19 (dated by TCRdb to about 2020). Regarding the research as a whole: The collaborator samples originated in the United States, Italy and Spain and spanned the acute and convalescent phases of COVID-19. The prospective study material was composed of cDNA or gDNA derived from T cells, B-cell-depleted T cells, or PBMCs. Deeply sampled blood TCRbeta repertoires from subjects exposed to, actively infected with, or recovered from COVID-19 were included in the dataset. The repertoires were released in a freely available public database meant as a resource for research on the immune response to SARS-CoV-2. The samples were drawn from the first 160 participants of the ongoing ImmuneRACE study and from 950 to 1,500 subjects provided by 6 global collaborators. A de-identified subject ID, COVID-19 status, age in years and sex were almost always included in the sample metadata. Where HLA class I and class II types were available, the types were taken from metadata supplied by the sample provider, not from assay-based typing. Overall study outcomes, separate from this receptor: The quantity of clinical and demographic metadata differed by source and by participant and was supplied without curation.

In Seattle, one collaborating source enrolled patients while the infection was active and tracked those patients longitudinally over the course of disease. Whole blood was collected in K2EDTA tubes by collaborating institutions according to the institutions' own protocols. For TCRbeta analysis, collaborator samples were shipped as frozen whole blood, as isolated PBMCs, or as DNA extracted from either sample type. V is pruned by 4 bases and J by 3 bases, leaving 5 bases of the junction without a gene match. The germline V gene (reference sequence) supplies CDR1 SGHNT and CDR2 YYREEE. The CDR3 measures 15 amino acids from cysteine to phenylalanine. Here the CDR3 DNA is all that survives: 45 bases in frame from base 1. Note on this clone: Its antigen remains unidentified. No base-level quality is on record; no much larger clone is a single base apart.

TCRbeta CDR3 regions were amplified from genomic DNA by means of the immunoSEQ Assay, a bias-controlled multiplex PCR. Processing in the source paper ran as follows. The number of nucleated cells in each sample was estimated by amplification of reference gene primers within the assay. To quantify the absolute abundance of each unique TCRbeta CDR3 rearrangement, sequence reads were collapsed and filtered. For each sample, productive Simpson clonality was calculated as the square root of Simpson's diversity index across productive rearrangements. Entries here come from immuneACCESS through TCRdb and include only in-frame sequences with V and J called. Some clones fail to appear in such tables; in the studies checked, an unresolved V gene covers under half of the shortfall, and the cause of the remainder is unknown. V and J calls and clone size are copied from that table; D and trimming were computed from the DNA. The sample includes 230,000 or so clones, with 81% observed a single time. The top ten clones comprise roughly 8% of the sample.

Sequenced material: peripheral blood. The TCR originated in a woman older than 75 with COVID-19, enrolled during active disease. Recombination joined TRBV5-4 with TRBJ2-3; a stretch of 10 junction bases matches TRBD1. Read as DNA, the sequence is TGTGCCAGCAGCCTGACAGGGGGCCCTACAGATACGCAGTATTTT. Translated, this gives CASSLTGGPTDTQYF.